The entry below describes one T cell receptor beta chain. The specificity of this receptor is unknown. Qualities for individual bases were not recorded, and no much larger clone is one base off. The immunoSEQ Assay, a bias-controlled multiplex PCR, was used to amplify TCRbeta CDR3 regions from genomic DNA. From the authors' description of their analysis: The number of nucleated cells in each sample was estimated by amplification of reference gene primers within the assay. To quantify the absolute abundance of each unique TCRbeta CDR3 rearrangement, sequence reads were collapsed and filtered. For each sample, productive Simpson clonality was calculated as the square root of Simpson's diversity index across productive rearrangements. What TCRdb holds here is the immuneACCESS table cut down to in-frame rearrangements. Part of the clones is not present; checked against another copy, under half of the missing clones reflect an unresolved V gene, and the others are unexplained. The V and J calls and clone size are taken from that table; D and trimming were inferred from the DNA. This sample holds 120,000 or so clones; approximately 90% were observed only once. The ten largest account for 1.5% of the sample.

The sample belongs to a study of blood T cell repertoires in COVID-19 (dated by TCRdb to 2018 to 2021). Background on the whole study: Samples covering the acute and convalescent phases of COVID-19 were provided by collaborators in the United States, Italy and Spain. The prospective study material was composed of cDNA or gDNA derived from T cells, B-cell-depleted T cells, or PBMCs. Deeply sampled blood TCRbeta repertoires from subjects exposed to, actively infected with, or recovered from COVID-19 were included in the dataset. The repertoires were made available in a free public database intended to serve as a resource for research on the immune response to SARS-CoV-2. The samples were drawn from two sources: the first 160 participants of the ongoing ImmuneRACE study, and fewer than 1,500 subjects contributed by 6 global collaborators. Nearly every sample came with metadata listing a de-identified subject ID, COVID-19 status, age in years and sex. Where available, HLA class I and class II types were obtained from metadata supplied by the sample provider rather than from assay-based typing. Findings and caveats that apply to the study as a whole: The quantity of clinical and demographic metadata differed by source and by participant and was supplied without curation.

Each collaborating institution followed its own protocols to collect whole blood in K2EDTA tubes. For TCRbeta analysis, collaborators shipped samples as frozen whole blood, isolated PBMCs, or DNA extracted from either of those sample types. The CDR3 contains 14 residues, cysteine and phenylalanine counted. Of all the DNA, just the CDR3 is kept, 42 bases in frame from base 1. V lost 4 bases and J lost 3 bases, and the count of bases not matched to a germline gene is 6. From a lookup of the germline V gene (reference sequence), CDR1 and CDR2 are SGHNT and YYREEE. Sequencing was performed on peripheral blood. The source is a human donor in a cohort sampled during active COVID-19. The chain couples TRBV5-4 to TRBJ2-7; TRBD1 agrees with 8 junctional bases. The CDR3 here reads CASSRTGSYYEQYF. The DNA sequence reads TGTGCCAGCAGCAGGACAGGGTCCTACTACGAGCAGTACTTC.